This T cell receptor (beta chain) was identified in a study of graft-versus-host responses after intestinal transplantation. TCRdb keeps only in-frame clones here, not all; method: immunoSEQ multiplex PCR. The profile covers about 39,000 clones, with about 94% appearing a single time and about 20% taken by the ten largest. This clone occurred once. The antigen is unknown. This CDR3 region has 16 residues. V shed 0 bases and J 4 bases; nucleotides not matched to a gene: 6. Germline loops: CDR1 LNHNV, CDR2 YYDKDF (reference sequence). This TCR came from a human donor who was the organ donor for an intestinal transplant. The chain has TRBV15 and TRBJ2-1, with TRBD2 matching 7 bases. The starting material was unstimulated CD8+ T cells sorted from spleen or lymph node cells, obtained before transplant. The CDR3, as DNA: TGTGCCACCAGCAGAGAGCGGGCGGGAGCTTACAATGAGCAGTTCTTC. Protein sequence: CATSRERAGAYNEQFF.